These 25 T cell receptor beta chains originate from one sample sequenced in a study of blood T cell repertoires in COVID-19. Here immunoSEQ multiplex PCR was the method, and the copy in TCRdb shows in-frame clones only, minus some. Of about 240,000 clones in the sample, around 82% were seen once. Sequencing was performed on peripheral blood. The receptors originated from a woman aged 70-85 years with acute or convalescent COVID-19.

The chain couples TRBV7-7 to TRBJ2-3, with 10 bases identical to TRBD2. Germline-derived CDR1 and CDR2 are SSHAT and FNYEAQ (reference sequence). CDR3 length: 15 residues. The trim removed 5 bases at V and 2 bases at J, leaving 4 bases unmatched. The DNA for the CDR3 is TGTGCCAGCAGCCTCAGCGGGGGGGCCACAGATACGCAGTATTTT. It translates to CASSLSGGATDTQYF.

Notes on this clone: One end of the junction varies from germline; a read error may be responsible. The V gene is TRBV6-2 or TRBV6-3, the J gene TRBJ1-2; the D is unclear. Germline values: CDR1 MNHEY, CDR2 SVGEGT. The CDR3 extends over 13 amino acids. The DNA for the CDR3 is TGTGCCAGCAGCCCTACCTCCAATTATGGCCACACCTTC. Amino acids: CASSPTSNYGHTF.

The genes are TRBV7-2 and TRBJ1-2; 9 nucleotides align to TRBD1. This CDR3 region has 14 residues. Germline assignment: CDR1 SGHTA and CDR2 FQGNSA. V lost 1 base to trimming and J lost 8 bases; unmatched junction nucleotides: 5. CDR3 amino acids: CASSLVTGGDGYTF. The CDR3 DNA reads TGTGCCAGCAGCTTAGTAACAGGGGGCGACGGCTACACCTTC.

The chain carries TRBV24-1 and TRBJ2-1, with 10 positions matching TRBD1. The CDR3 runs to 13 residues. Germline V gives CDR1 KGHDR, CDR2 SFDVKD. Trimming removed 10 bases from V and 7 bases from J; junction bases left unmatched: 6. The CDR3 spells CATMDRGVNEQFF. The CDR3 bases are TGTGCCACTATGGACAGGGGGGTTAATGAGCAGTTCTTC.

This clone was picked up one time. V and J are TRBV5-6 and TRBJ1-1; 7 bases match TRBD1. Looked up from germline, CDR1 is SGHDT and CDR2 is YYEEEE. The CDR3 totals 15 residues. V lost 1 base, J lost 0 bases, and 3 bases stayed unmatched. The CDR3 DNA sequence: TGTGCCAGCAGCTTGAGGGACAGATTGAACACTGAAGCTTTCTTT. Its protein product is CASSLRDRLNTEAFF.

V gene TRBV5-1 combines with J gene TRBJ1-1; 10 bases fit TRBD1. Germline assignment: CDR1 SGHRS and CDR2 YFSETQ. The V gene end was trimmed by 2 bases and the J gene end by 5 bases; junction bases not matched to a gene: 6. This CDR3 region has 15 residues. The CDR3 bases are TGCGCCAGCAGCTTCGACAGGGGGCCTGGGACTGAAGCTTTCTTT. It is translated as CASSFDRGPGTEAFF.

The chain has TRBV3-1 (or the pseudogene TRBV3-2) and TRBJ1-1, with no clear D. The length of the CDR3 is 13 residues. Deletions cut 2 bases from V and 3 bases from J, with 7 bases between. CDR1 LGHDT and CDR2 YNNKEL come from the germline V gene (reference sequence). The CDR3 DNA is TGTGCCAGCAGCCAACTACTGGACACTGAAGCTTTCTTT. It is translated as CASSQLLDTEAFF.

The chain has TRBV24-1 and TRBJ2-1; 11 bases match TRBD2. The CDR3 contains 16 residues. Germline trimming cut 5 bases from V and 5 bases from J; bases unmatched to any gene: 7. Germline V gene lookup returns CDR1 KGHDR and CDR2 SFDVKD. The CDR3 sequence: CATSGPLAGGHNEQFF. The DNA of the CDR3 is TGTGCCACCAGTGGCCCTCTAGCGGGGGGTCACAATGAGCAGTTCTTC.

The chain carries TRBV3-1 (or the pseudogene TRBV3-2) and TRBJ2-1; 8 nucleotides align to TRBD2. This CDR3 has 16 residues. From germline, CDR1 is LGHDT and CDR2 YNNKEL (reference sequence). The junction had 11 bases not matched to a gene; V was cut back by 3 bases and J by 7 bases. The CDR3 bases are TGTGCCAGCAGCCAGACCTTGGGACTAGTCAGTAATGAGCAGTTCTTC. Its protein product is CASSQTLGLVSNEQFF.

The chain employs TRBV3-1 (or the pseudogene TRBV3-2) and TRBJ2-5; TRBD2 aligns across 7 bases. This CDR3 comprises 14 residues. Germline-derived CDR1 and CDR2 are LGHDT and YNNKEL (reference sequence). Trimming at V came to 4 bases and at J to 3 bases, leaving 5 bases not matched to a gene. CDR3: CASSPTSAEETQYF. The CDR3 DNA is TGTGCCAGCAGCCCCACTAGCGCCGAAGAGACCCAGTACTTC.

Here the CDR3 reads CASSQGGGRTEAFF. Here the CDR3 DNA reads TGTGCCAGCAGCCAAGGTGGGGGGAGGACTGAAGCTTTCTTT. V is TRBV3-1 (or the pseudogene TRBV3-2) and J is TRBJ1-1; D is perhaps TRBD1 (5 bases). This CDR3 is built from 14 residues. CDR1 is LGHDT, CDR2 YNNKEL, per germline (reference sequence). V was pared by 1 base and J by 5 bases, with 11 bases between.

The chain employs TRBV10-1 and TRBJ2-1; 9 bases agree with TRBD2. Germline lookup yields CDR1 WNHNN and CDR2 SYGVQD (reference sequence). J gave up 2 bases and V 6 bases, and 8 bases lay outside the gene matches. The CDR3 has 16 residues. CDR3 amino acids: CASRGKGGGAYNEQFF. The CDR3 DNA follows: TGCGCCAGCAGAGGTAAGGGCGGGGGGGCCTACAATGAGCAGTTCTTC.

This clone was seen only a few times. The chain uses TRBV6-5 and TRBJ1-2, with 8 bases identical to TRBD1. The CDR3 loop spans 15 amino acids. Germline assignment: CDR1 MNHEY and CDR2 SVGAGI. Trimming took 5 bases from V and 2 from J; bases not matched to a gene: 7. The CDR3 sequence: CASSPRTGYNYGYTF. In nucleotides, the CDR3 is TGTGCCAGCAGTCCCCGGACAGGGTACAACTATGGCTACACCTTC.

The chain joins TRBV5-4 to TRBJ2-3; D is unresolved. CDR1 is SGHNT and CDR2 is YYREEE in the germline V gene (reference sequence). Trimming removed 0 bases from V and 0 bases from J, with 5 bases in between. The length of the CDR3 is 14 residues. CDR3: CASSLDQSTDTQYF. The CDR3 coding sequence is TGTGCCAGCAGCTTGGATCAGAGCACAGATACGCAGTATTTT.

This clone showed up just once. The CDR3 bases are TGTGCCTGGGGGGACAGGGTGGTGGCTTTCTTT. Its protein product is CAWGDRVVAFF. This rearrangement joins TRBV30 to TRBJ1-1; TRBD1 matches at 9 bases. V trimming: 5 bases; J trimming: 11 bases; junction bases outside the gene matches: 6. Looked up from germline, CDR1 is GTSNPN and CDR2 is SVGIG (reference sequence). This CDR3 region has 11 residues.

Regarding this clone: The sample contains more than one DNA sequence encoding this CDR3. The chain couples TRBV5-4 to TRBJ1-2; no reliable D call. Germline-derived CDR1 and CDR2 are SGHNT and YYREEE (reference sequence). The CDR3 covers 13 residues. Trimming removed 0 bases from V and 2 bases from J, with 5 bases in between. The CDR3, as DNA: TGTGCCAGCAGCTTGGCAGGAAACTATGGCTACACCTTC. It translates to CASSLAGNYGYTF.

This clone has just one count. This sequence joins TRBV7-2 and TRBJ1-1; no clear D gene. V was pared by 1 base and J by 4 bases, with 7 bases between. Germline V gene data show CDR1 as SGHTA and CDR2 as FQGNSA. This CDR3 has 13 amino acids. The CDR3 nucleotides are TGTGCCAGCAGCTTAGTTCCAGGCACTGAAGCTTTCTTT. Residues: CASSLVPGTEAFF.

This clone was observed a handful of times. The chain joins TRBV6-2 or TRBV6-3 to TRBJ2-1; 10 nucleotides match TRBD2. The CDR3 is made up of 19 amino acids. From germline, CDR1 is MNHEY and CDR2 SVGEGT. The ends lost 0 bases at V and 0 bases at J; junction bases unmatched: 8. The CDR3 is CASSYSNKRGGLSYNEQFF. The CDR3 region has the DNA TGTGCCAGCAGTTACTCGAATAAGCGGGGGGGCCTCTCCTACAATGAGCAGTTCTTC.

J is TRBJ1-5 and V is TRBV2, with 8 nucleotides matching TRBD1. The CDR3 spans 14 residues. After removal of 6 bases from V and 7 bases from J, the junction contained 8 bases not matched to a gene. The germline V gene encodes CDR1 SNHLY and CDR2 FYNNEI. In DNA, the CDR3 is TGTGCCAGCAGAGACGACAGGGGCCGCCAGCCCCAGCATTTT. As protein: CASRDDRGRQPQHF.

V usage is TRBV19 and J usage is TRBJ1-1, with 8 bases matching TRBD1. V shed 4 bases and J 11 bases; nucleotides not matched to a gene: 6. The CDR3 covers 12 residues. CDR1 LNHDA and CDR2 SQIVND come from the germline V gene (reference sequence). The chain's CDR3 is CASSTQGAGAFF. As DNA, the CDR3 is TGTGCCAGTAGTACTCAGGGGGCTGGGGCTTTCTTT.

The chain combines TRBV2 with TRBJ2-1; 13 nucleotides line up with TRBD2. Germline CDR1 reads SNHLY; CDR2 reads FYNNEI. J gave up 3 bases and V 8 bases, and 4 bases lay outside the gene matches. The CDR3 is 15 amino acids. This chain's CDR3 is CASGLAGADYNEQFF. The CDR3 DNA reads as TGTGCCAGCGGACTAGCGGGGGCCGACTACAATGAGCAGTTCTTC.

V is TRBV14 and J is TRBJ1-2; weak D call: TRBD1 (5 bases). V was trimmed by 2 bases and J by 6 bases, leaving 13 bases between them. Germline V gives CDR1 SGHDN, CDR2 FVKESK. The CDR3 contains 14 residues. CDR3 in amino acids: CASSQSSRGNGYTF. CDR3 nucleotide sequence: TGTGCCAGCAGCCAATCTTCAAGGGGTAATGGCTACACCTTC.

The J gene is TRBJ1-1, the V gene TRBV6-1; D uncertain. This CDR3 has 15 amino acids. V was pared by 3 bases and J by 1 base, with 12 bases between. Germline V gives CDR1 MNHNS, CDR2 SASEGT. DNA of the CDR3: TGTGCCAGCAGTGAGAGTTTTACAGCGAACACTGAAGCTTTCTTT. Encoded protein: CASSESFTANTEAFF.

The rearrangement uses TRBV5-4 and TRBJ2-2, with a tentative D call TRBD1 (5 bases). The V gene's germline CDR1 is SGHNT and CDR2 YYREEE (reference sequence). The CDR3 sequence is 14 residues long. Trimming removed 0 bases from V and 6 bases from J, with 9 bases in between. In DNA form, the CDR3 reads TGTGCCAGCAGCTTGGCAGGGTACGCCGGGGAGCTGTTTTTT. Its protein is CASSLAGYAGELFF.

This sequence joins TRBV20-1 and TRBJ1-2; D not resolved. CDR1 and CDR2 from the germline V gene are DFQATT and SNEGSKA (reference sequence). V was clipped by 1 base and J by 9 bases, with 9 bases between them. The CDR3 extends over 11 amino acids. The DNA for the CDR3 is TGCAGTGCTAGAGCACGGAGTAGCTACACCTTC. Translating gives CSARARSSYTF.